Each of the 25 T cell receptor beta chains below was sequenced from the same sample in a study of blood T cells in healthy people across ages. Using a J-beta primer mix together with a sample-barcoded 5' primer, a second PCR was run for about 6 to 11 cycles. TCRdb called the 5' RACE reads again in MiXCR, with one record for every CDR3 protein. The sample records roughly 700,000 distinct CDR3 sequences, approximately 49% being singletons. Material: blood. These receptors were collected from an older woman in good health.

The chain links TRBV10-3 to TRBJ2-7; either TRBD1 or TRBD2 may supply D (5 bases each). This CDR3 has 13 amino acids. The V gene's germline CDR1 is ENHRY and CDR2 SYGVKD. Trimming pared 6 bases from V and 2 bases from J, leaving 11 bases between. The CDR3 here is CAIRGDRTYEQYF. The CDR3 coding sequence is TGTGCCATCAGGGGGGACCGCACCTACGAGCAGTACTTC.

The V and J genes are TRBV20-1 and TRBJ2-3; 10 bases align to TRBD1. CDR1 and CDR2 (germline): DFQATT, SNEGSKA (reference sequence). The junction had 5 bases not matched to a gene; V was cut back by 5 bases and J by 3 bases. This CDR3 has 14 residues. CDR3 residues: CSAQTGGVTDTQYF. Written as DNA, the CDR3 is TGCAGTGCTCAGACAGGGGGCGTAACAGATACGCAGTATTTT.

This clonotype was seen just once. The genes are TRBV14 and TRBJ2-1, with 10 bases lining up with TRBD2. CDR3 size: 16 residues. Germline V gene sequence: CDR1 SGHDN, CDR2 FVKESK. J was trimmed by 8 bases and V by 0 bases; bases with no gene match: 7. The CDR3 DNA follows: TGTGCCAGCAGCCAAGATCTGGCTAGCGGGGGACATGAGCAGTTCTTC. Translated: CASSQDLASGGHEQFF.

Points on this clonotype: The junction differs from germline at one of its ends, possibly a read error. This chain uses TRBV7-6 with TRBJ2-5; 10 nucleotides match TRBD2. The closer fit of TRBJ2-7 to the DNA end suggests the J call may be wrong. The length of the CDR3 is 16 residues. Germline V gene data show CDR1 as SGHVS and CDR2 as FNYEAQ. The CDR3 sequence is CTSSVGSSGSVYEQYF. For the CDR3, the DNA is TGTACCAGCAGCGTGGGTTCTAGCGGGAGTGTGTACGAGCAGTACTTC.

This clonotype was counted a few times. This chain connects TRBV20-1 to TRBJ2-3; TRBD2 agrees at 9 bases. Germline V CDR1 and CDR2: DFQATT, SNEGSKA (reference sequence). The CDR3 is 15 amino acids. The trim removed 2 bases at V and 0 bases at J, leaving 3 bases unmatched. The CDR3 DNA sequence: TGCAGTGCTAGAAAAACTAGCGGGAGCACAGATACGCAGTATTTT. Protein product: CSARKTSGSTDTQYF.

This clonotype has a count of ten or more. The chain carries TRBV3-1 and TRBJ2-7, with D perhaps matching TRBD1 (5 bases). The CDR3 length is 12 residues. The germline V gene has CDR1 LGHDT and CDR2 YNNKEL (reference sequence). The V gene lost 4 bases and the J gene lost 2 bases, with 6 bases spanning the gap. Written as DNA, the CDR3 is TGTGCCAGCAGCCCAGGGACCTACGAGCAGTACTTC. This codes for CASSPGTYEQYF.

In its sample, this clonotype was seen a few times. The gene calls are TRBV3-1 and TRBJ1-2; D gene uncertain. The germline V gene encodes CDR1 LGHDT and CDR2 YNNKEL (reference sequence). Trimming left V 1 base short and J 8 bases short, with 14 bases between. The CDR3 is 14 residues long. The CDR3: CASSQGQTSGGYTF. DNA for the CDR3: TGTGCCAGCAGCCAAGGGCAGACCTCCGGCGGCTACACCTTC.

This clonotype was observed at least ten times. The gene calls are TRBV7-6 and TRBJ2-1; D not certain. This CDR3 comprises 12 residues. Trimming stripped 0 bases from V and 5 bases from J, with 2 bases between. The V gene's germline CDR1 is SGHVS and CDR2 FNYEAQ. The CDR3 region has the DNA TGTGCCAGCAGCTTAGCCCACAATGAGCAGTTCTTC. Amino acid sequence: CASSLAHNEQFF.

This clonotype was seen a handful of times. V and J are TRBV4-3 and TRBJ2-4, with 12 bases identical to TRBD2. The J call could be wrong; TRBJ2-7 is a better fit for the DNA end. The CDR3 runs to 16 residues. The germline CDR1 and CDR2 sequences are LGHNA and YSLEER. The CDR3 DNA reads TGCGCCAGCAGCTCCCGGACTAGCGGGACAATCGCCGAGCAGTACTTC. It translates to CASSSRTSGTIAEQYF.

In this sample, this clonotype turned up many times. This chain joins TRBV4-2 and TRBJ1-5; a weak D match, TRBD1 (5 bases). This CDR3 comprises 14 residues. Trimming stripped 0 bases from V and 2 bases from J, with 5 bases between. Germline CDR1 is LGHNA and CDR2 is YNFKEQ. CDR3 in amino acids: CASSQDRGNQPQHF. The CDR3 DNA reads as TGTGCCAGCAGCCAAGACAGGGGCAATCAGCCCCAGCATTTT.

The gene calls are TRBV5-1 and TRBJ2-2, with no clear D. This CDR3 has 14 residues. CDR1 and CDR2 (germline): SGHRS, YFSETQ. V gave up 1 base and J gave up 5 bases, with 9 bases separating them. For the CDR3, the DNA is TGCGCCAGCAGCTTGAACTCCTGGACCGGGGAGCTGTTTTTT. It specifies CASSLNSWTGELFF.

The chain links TRBV24-1 to TRBJ1-2; D ambiguous. The germline V and J ends were trimmed by 4 bases and 8 bases, with 10 bases remaining between them. The CDR3 extends over 12 amino acids. CDR1 and CDR2 from the germline V gene are KGHDR and SFDVKD. The CDR3: CATSEPLRGYTF. The CDR3 region has the DNA TGTGCCACCAGTGAGCCCCTTAGGGGCTACACCTTC.

This clonotype was seen repeatedly, ten times or more. The J gene is TRBJ2-1, the V gene TRBV5-1, with a weak D call TRBD2 (6 bases). This CDR3 region has 14 residues. Germline values: CDR1 SGHRS, CDR2 YFSETQ. V was pared by 4 bases and J by 6 bases, with 14 bases between. Written as DNA, the CDR3 is TGCGCCAGCAGCCCCCGGGACGGGGGCAATGAGCAGTTCTTC. This gives the protein CASSPRDGGNEQFF.

The chain carries TRBV4-1 and TRBJ2-7, with 10 bases fitting TRBD1. The CDR3 length is 16 residues. J lost 1 base, V lost 4 bases, and 7 bases had no gene match. Germline lookup yields CDR1 MGHRA and CDR2 YSYEKL. The CDR3 nucleotides read TGCGCCAGCAGCCCCTACGGGACAGGGGCTTCCTACGAGCAGTACTTC. Its translation: CASSPYGTGASYEQYF.

This clonotype was seen only a few times. The chain uses TRBV28 and TRBJ2-7; the D is unclear. The germline V and J ends were trimmed by 2 bases and 3 bases, with 11 bases remaining between them. Germline loops: CDR1 MDHEN, CDR2 SYDVKM. The CDR3 is 14 amino acids. CDR3: CASSLLGRGYEQYF. CDR3 coding DNA: TGTGCCAGCAGTTTACTCGGGCGAGGCTACGAGCAGTACTTC. The full variable domain, in which reference TRBV28 and TRBJ2-7 provide the parts outside the CDR3, is DVKVTQSSRYLVKRTGEKVFLECVQDMDHENMFWYRQDPGLGLRLIYFSYDVKMKEKGDIPEGYSVSREKKERFSLILESASTNQTSMYLCASSLLGRGYEQYFGPGTRLTVT.

This clonotype was detected only a few times. The V call is TRBV6-2 or TRBV6-3, the J call TRBJ2-1; 7 bases are shared with TRBD1. The CDR3 spans 16 residues. V gave up 6 bases and J gave up 0 bases; unmatched junction bases: 8. The germline V gene encodes CDR1 MNHEY and CDR2 SVGEGT. The CDR3 coding sequence is TGTGCCAGCAGACACCACAGGGGCAGCTCCTACAATGAGCAGTTCTTC. Its translation: CASRHHRGSSYNEQFF.

The J gene is TRBJ2-4, the V gene TRBV20-1; TRBD2 aligns across 7 bases. This CDR3 has 15 amino acids. V trimming: 0 bases; J trimming: 5 bases; junction bases outside the gene matches: 7. Looked up from germline, CDR1 is DFQATT and CDR2 is SNEGSKA (reference sequence). The chain's CDR3 is CSARDGYGGENIQYF. The DNA for the CDR3 is TGCAGTGCTAGAGACGGGTATGGGGGGGAAAACATTCAGTACTTC.

This chain links TRBV7-9 with TRBJ1-2, with unresolved D. Per germline, CDR1 SEHNR and CDR2 FQNEAQ (reference sequence). V was cut by 4 bases and J by 2 bases, with 14 bases left in between. This CDR3 comprises 15 residues. The chain's CDR3 is CASSSSLVGNYGYTF. In DNA form, the CDR3 reads TGTGCCAGCAGCTCCAGCTTGGTCGGAAACTATGGCTACACCTTC.

This clonotype was picked up a small number of times. The rearrangement joins TRBV5-6 to TRBJ2-2; possibly TRBD2 for D (6 bases). This CDR3 comprises 16 residues. Trimming left V 1 base short and J 3 bases short, with 13 bases between. The germline V gene encodes CDR1 SGHDT and CDR2 YYEEEE. The CDR3 loop reads CASSLLAREYTGELFF. In DNA, the CDR3 is TGTGCCAGCAGCTTGTTAGCTCGGGAGTACACCGGGGAGCTGTTTTTT.

In its sample, this clonotype was seen many times. The J gene is TRBJ2-6, the V gene TRBV6-2 or TRBV6-3; D uncertain. The CDR3 length is 15 residues. Looked up from germline, CDR1 is MNHEY and CDR2 is SVGEGT. V was shortened by 2 bases and J by 2 bases, with 7 bases between the two germline ends. The CDR3 nucleotides are TGTGCCAGCAGTTACACGGGTACTGGGGCCAACGTCCTGACTTTC. Its translation is CASSYTGTGANVLTF.

This clonotype turned up a few times. The V and J genes are TRBV27 and TRBJ2-1; tentatively, D is TRBD1 (6 bases). CDR1 and CDR2 from the germline V gene are MNHEY and SMNVEV (reference sequence). CDR3 length: 14 amino acids. Trimming left V 7 bases short and J 2 bases short, with 12 bases between. The chain's CDR3 is CASKLGGTYNEQFF. In nucleotides, the CDR3 is TGTGCCAGCAAGCTAGGGGGAACCTACAATGAGCAGTTCTTC.

A word on this clonotype: Just one base apart from a much larger clone, this may be a read error. This sequence joins TRBV20-1 and TRBJ2-3; D is unclear. The CDR3 is made up of 17 amino acids. Between the trimmed V and J ends, which lost 0 bases and 5 bases, there was a span of 21 bases. Germline values: CDR1 DFQATT, CDR2 SNEGSKA (reference sequence). CDR3 sequence: CSAREIAPSFERDTQYF. CDR3 nucleotide sequence: TGCAGTGCTAGAGAGATCGCCCCGAGTTTCGAGAGAGATACGCAGTATTTT.

The V call is TRBV6-6, the J call TRBJ1-6, with a tentative D call TRBD1 (6 bases). Trimming took off 6 bases at V and 12 bases at J, with 15 bases between the two ends. The CDR3 consists of 13 residues. Germline V lookup: CDR1 MNHNY, CDR2 SVGAGI (reference sequence). The CDR3 region is CASSATGLQPLHF. CDR3 nucleotides: TGTGCCAGCAGCGCGACAGGACTACAACCCCTCCACTTT.

This clonotype was counted at least ten times. The V and J genes are TRBV3-1 and TRBJ2-7; either TRBD1 or TRBD2 may supply D (5 bases each). Between the trimmed V and J ends, which lost 2 bases and 1 base, there was a span of 12 bases. The CDR3 is made up of 15 amino acids. Germline CDR1 and CDR2: LGHDT and YNNKEL (reference sequence). The CDR3, as DNA: TGTGCCAGCAGCCAAACCGGGACCCAATCCTACGAGCAGTACTTC. It encodes CASSQTGTQSYEQYF.

This sequence joins TRBV15 and TRBJ1-2; 7 bases are a match to TRBD1. The germline V gene has CDR1 LNHNV and CDR2 YYDKDF (reference sequence). Unmatched junction bases numbered 9, after V lost 4 bases and J lost 7 bases. The CDR3 covers 14 residues. CDR3 sequence reads: CATSKRQGMIGYTF. The DNA for the CDR3 is TGTGCCACCAGCAAACGACAGGGAATGATTGGCTACACCTTC.